This TCR beta chain was obtained from a study of cytomegalovirus exposure and HLA in healthy donors (dated by TCRdb to 2016 to 2017). Turning to the overall study: In an earlier analysis of approximately 500 of the donors, roughly 300 Gb of sequence data and just under 120 million unique TCR beta sequences from about 179 million T cells were reported. Rather than drawing on any new phenotypic data, the later analysis identified candidate immune exposures from TCR beta sequences and the way those sequences occurred across donors. Five DR-DQ haplotypes were treated as single units for association and clustering because of strong linkage in the cohort. To decide whether each TCR beta V gene segment behaved as functional or pseudogenic, an earlier analysis of approximately 590 of the donors relied on high-throughput TCR beta sequencing. Approximately 310 gigabases of sequencing data and around 85 million unique TCR sequences made up an early release that covered approximately 700 HLA-typed donors. A later analysis re-examined previously published TCR beta repertoires from 600 to 700 donors and added high-resolution HLA genotyping to investigate patterns of TCR occurrence. The study used immunosequencing to profile the T cell repertoires of approximately 690 subjects and linked those repertoires to cytomegalovirus serostatus. The study combined high-throughput TCR immunosequencing, statistical association of individual TCRs with disease status, and machine learning to predict cytomegalovirus infection status. Among 398 genotyped donors of the cohort, an average of around 250,000 unique TCR beta nucleotide sequences was sequenced per donor, of which about 18% were non-productive. Alongside the repertoire data, information on donor age, sex, ethnicity and CMV serostatus was compiled. Every discovery cohort repertoire had been produced on one sequencing platform. Both class I and class II loci were covered by HLA typing, at four-digit resolution. Among the approximately 400 genotyped donors, 81% belonged to the genetic ancestry cluster associated with self-reported Caucasian donors. In addition to the first cohort of 666 subjects, a separate validation cohort of approximately 130 different subjects was used. Typing coverage varied by locus: 629-630 donors for A, B, C, DRB1 and DQB1; 522 for DQA1; more than 600 for DPA1; about 450 for DPB1. In a later genetic analysis, genome-wide SNP genotypes for 398 of the 666 donors were used, and that subset was treated as a discovery cohort. The aim of the study was to test whether cataloging public T cell receptors could identify signatures of past pathogen exposure. The full study reports these points: Cytomegalovirus status was reported to be diagnosed by the classifier with high specificity and sensitivity in both the original and validation cohorts. According to a later analysis, TCR association rates differed among HLA loci, with DRB1 alleles showing the most associated TCRs and HLA-C alleles showing the fewest. In a later analysis, HLA-associated TCR beta chains were found to be more clonally expanded and to have lower generation probabilities than equally common non-associated chains. Some IMGT-functional V segments, including TRBV6-2 and TRBV6-3, could not be told apart with the 87-base-pair reads, so those segments were excluded. A further reported finding was that TCR beta sequences accurately predicted the HLA-A and HLA-B alleles for most subjects in the first cohort. Assigning TCR associations to individual alleles was difficult when HLA alleles, especially DR and DQ, strongly co-occurred. The study gave a list of some 150 TCR beta chains associated with cytomegalovirus. The authors suggested that the approach could potentially be extended to other disease states and immunological phenotypes. Several of the top co-occurrence clusters appeared to be linked to parvovirus B19, influenza, CMV and Epstein-Barr virus, according to a later analysis. In vitro tests confirmed that a few of the cytomegalovirus-associated TCR beta chains recognize cytomegalovirus antigens. Because counts were too low, 15 or so rarely observed V segments, including chromosome 9 orphons, were excluded from the earlier analysis of 587 of the donors. CMV serostatus was the only immune exposure information available for the cohort. An earlier analysis of 450 to 750 of the donors showed that most TCR beta V segments appeared in productive rearrangements either about 87% or about 30% of the time, which broadly matched IMGT annotations. At a false discovery rate of 0.05, a later analysis linked about 16,000 TCR beta sequences to specific HLA alleles. A later analysis found that most CMV-associated TCR beta chains appeared HLA-restricted, with HLA associations seemingly driven largely by CMV exposure. While some public TCRs were present in many individuals, most TCR sequences turned up only very rarely across donors. A later genetic analysis reported fewer N-insertions in productive TCRs among donors in an Asian-associated ancestry cluster than the 666-donor mean. HLA typing was unavailable for some donors at each locus, so association tests used only the typed subset. Linkage disequilibrium might explain the correlated functional status among segregating V segments, but an unknown experimental factor could not be excluded. Only TCR beta chains were sequenced in this cohort, and the absence of alpha or paired-chain data limited detectable features. The sequencing pipeline was judged likely to have produced a cluster of highly shared sequence variants as a technical artifact. A later genetic analysis associated a missense DCLRE1C variant with V-gene and J-gene trimming of TCR beta chains, and an independent cohort replicated the association. Presence/absence analyses assumed roughly uniform sequencing depth across donors, an assumption that may not hold.

The library was generated by the immunoSEQ multiplex PCR assay. The multiplex PCR relied on a mix of 60 forward primers for TCR Vbeta segments and 13 reverse primers for TCR Jbeta segments. The CDR3 region of rearranged TCR beta genes was amplified from genomic DNA by a multiplex PCR assay. On the Illumina HiSeq System, the amplified TCR beta libraries were sequenced as 87-base-pair reads. The authors' analysis ran thus. A later analysis tallied around 80 million unique TCR beta chains across the 700 or so repertoires, and some 10 million of those chains were shared by two or more donors. Raw reads were error-corrected and collapsed into unique sequences by a nearest-neighbor algorithm in which closely related sequences were merged to remove PCR and sequencing errors. CDR3 sequences were aligned to IMGT reference sequences to assign V, D and J gene segments. For a sequence to be retained, at least a six-nucleotide match to both a V gene segment and a J gene segment was required. Rearrangements were called productive when the CDR3 lacked stop codons and stayed in frame with V and J; all others were non-productive. Following IMGT convention, CDR3 was defined as the stretch from the second conserved V-encoded cysteine up to the conserved J-encoded phenylalanine. The earlier analysis of some 600 of the donors excluded sequences that lacked an unambiguous match to a single V gene segment. An earlier analysis of several hundred of the donors called V segments functional above 56.7% productive rearrangements and segregating when the between-donor standard deviation exceeded 5%. A statistical classification framework was built for diagnosing cytomegalovirus status from the catalog of TCR beta chain sequences. V and J gene assignment, in a later analysis, came from comparing TCR nucleotide sequences with IMGT/GENE-DB human TR gene sequences. Using the TCRdist pipeline, a later analysis assigned CDR3 sequences along with most-parsimonious VDJ recombination scenarios. In a later analysis, each TCR beta chain was defined by its CDR3 amino acid sequence together with its V-gene family, and reads lacking a unique V-gene family were excluded. In a later analysis, 450 to 600 highly shared, low-generation-probability nucleotide sequences were removed to address suspected cross-contamination and a sequencing artifact. In a later analysis, a clonal expansion index was calculated for each public chain from normalized within-repertoire ranks of inferred template counts. In a later analysis, generation probabilities were computed with a VDJ recombination model fitted to out-of-frame rearrangements, and the resulting probabilities were checked against IGoR. Hypergeometric tests were used in a later analysis to score TCR-TCR, TCR-HLA and TCR-CMV co-occurrence, with a repertoire-size bias correction applied to the TCR pairs. In a later analysis, false discovery rates were estimated by permuting HLA or CMV assignments 20 times. In a later analysis, co-occurring TCRs were grouped using DBSCAN, with TCRdist sequence similarity added in when clustering inside HLA-allele-positive subsets. Co-occurrence clustering excluded repertoires with fewer than 30,000 or more than 120,000 public chains, plus five with anomalous nucleotide sharing. TCRdb obtained this table from immuneACCESS and retained in-frame rearrangements with V and J assigned. These tables miss some clones; where compared with another copy, unresolved V genes account for less than half of the shortfall, and the remainder is unexplained. V, J and clone size are taken as reported in that table, and D and trimming were inferred from the DNA itself. Recorded for this sample are about 150,000 clones; almost 85% of them occurred a single time. Approximately 5.5% of the sample is in the top ten clones.

In regard to this clone: This receptor's antigen is unknown. Nothing much larger sits one base from this clone, and base qualities are not available.

The cohort was made up of several hundred healthy bone marrow donors. At the time of sampling, all cohort members were nominally healthy, though unrecorded immune exposures were likely present. The donor was CMV seropositive and was included in the group of 250 to 350 seropositive cohort members. A peripheral blood sample was collected from each donor, and TCR beta sequencing was performed on peripheral blood mononuclear cells. The Qiagen DNeasy Blood Extraction Kit was used to extract genomic DNA from the blood cell samples. V is cut by 5 bases and J by 5 bases, and the space between the germline ends is 12 bases. Including the terminal cysteine and phenylalanine, the CDR3 comprises 13 residues. Of all the DNA, just the CDR3 is kept, 39 bases in frame from base 1. Looking up the germline V gene (reference sequence) yields CDR1 SEHNR and CDR2 FQNEAQ.

The TCR originated in a man aged 25 to 40 in good health and CMV-seropositive. This sequence uses TRBV7-9 and TRBJ2-5, with a tentative D gene TRBD1 over 6 matching bases. Sequenced: PBMCs. The nucleotide sequence reads TGTGCCAGCAGCCAGGGGACGGGTGAGACCCAGTACTTC. It specifies CASSQGTGETQYF.